This T cell receptor beta chain was retrieved from a study of OX40 agonist ivuxolimab in advanced cancers. About the study: Age averaged about 60 years (range 23 to 79), and just over 80% were male. Eligibility admitted prior anti-PD-1, anti-PD-L1 or anti-CTLA-4 therapy; around 41% had some.

Germline V CDR1 and CDR2: MGHRA, YSYEKL. The V and J ends lost 2 bases and 8 bases, in that order; junction bases with no gene match: 7. This CDR3 has 15 residues. Using immunoSEQ multiplex PCR, the repertoire was profiled, and TCRdb retains in-frame clones only, with some absent. The table lists about 60,000 clones, about 89% of them singletons. As to this clone: Antigen: not known.

Study-level results: The antigen specificity of the peripheral T cells (those that were expanded) was not determined.

V gene TRBV4-1 combines with J gene TRBJ1-4; TRBD1 agrees at 8 bases. The source is an adult with an advanced solid tumor such as melanoma, head and neck, liver or kidney cancer. The input for sequencing was CD4+ or CD8+ T cells sorted from blood, taken in a trial of the OX40 agonist ivuxolimab. The CDR3, as DNA: TGCGCCAGCAGCCAAAGGGGACAGGTACGCGAAAAACTGTTTTTT. Residues: CASSQRGQVREKLFF.